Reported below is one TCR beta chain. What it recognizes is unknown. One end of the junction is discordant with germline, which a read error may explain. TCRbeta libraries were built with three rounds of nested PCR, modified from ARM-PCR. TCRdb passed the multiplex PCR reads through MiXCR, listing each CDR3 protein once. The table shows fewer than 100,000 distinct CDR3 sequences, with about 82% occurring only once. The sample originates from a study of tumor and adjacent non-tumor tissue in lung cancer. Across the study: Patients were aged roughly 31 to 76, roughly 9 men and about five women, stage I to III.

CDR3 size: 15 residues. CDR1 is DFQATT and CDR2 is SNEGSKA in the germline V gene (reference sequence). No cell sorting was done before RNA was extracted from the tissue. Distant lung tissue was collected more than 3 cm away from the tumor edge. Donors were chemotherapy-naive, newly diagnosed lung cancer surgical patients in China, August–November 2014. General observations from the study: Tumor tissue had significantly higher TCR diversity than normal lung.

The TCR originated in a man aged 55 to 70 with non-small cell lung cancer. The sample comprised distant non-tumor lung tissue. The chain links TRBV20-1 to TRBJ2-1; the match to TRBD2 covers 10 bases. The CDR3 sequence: CSVDSAGGPWNEQLF. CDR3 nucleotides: TGCAGTGTTGACTCAGCGGGGGGGCCATGGAATGAGCAGCTCTTC.